This T cell receptor beta chain was obtained from a study of CD8 T cells in ankylosing spondylitis. This clonotype came up a few times. Its antigen is not known. Points from the study as a whole: From matched ankylosing spondylitis synovial fluid, disease-linked clones were reportedly recovered at significantly enriched levels.

TCR beta libraries were made by quantitative 5'-RACE with molecular barcodes. Each CDR3 protein gets one entry after TCRdb re-called the 5' RACE reads with MiXCR. This table has 200,000 to 250,000 distinct CDR3 sequences, around 11% appearing once. Germline-derived CDR1 and CDR2 are SGHRS and YFSETQ. The V segment lost 0 bases and the J segment 5 bases; nucleotides outside the gene matches: 5. The CDR3 covers 15 residues. The sequence derives from a male donor with ankylosing spondylitis or in good health (not recorded which). The source material was blood, either unsorted or a sorted T cell fraction (not recorded which). The gene calls are TRBV5-1 and TRBJ2-5, with 9 bases identical to TRBD2. CDR3 residues: CASSLVAGAQETQYF. The CDR3 bases are TGCGCCAGCAGCTTGGTAGCGGGAGCGCAGGAGACCCAGTACTTC.